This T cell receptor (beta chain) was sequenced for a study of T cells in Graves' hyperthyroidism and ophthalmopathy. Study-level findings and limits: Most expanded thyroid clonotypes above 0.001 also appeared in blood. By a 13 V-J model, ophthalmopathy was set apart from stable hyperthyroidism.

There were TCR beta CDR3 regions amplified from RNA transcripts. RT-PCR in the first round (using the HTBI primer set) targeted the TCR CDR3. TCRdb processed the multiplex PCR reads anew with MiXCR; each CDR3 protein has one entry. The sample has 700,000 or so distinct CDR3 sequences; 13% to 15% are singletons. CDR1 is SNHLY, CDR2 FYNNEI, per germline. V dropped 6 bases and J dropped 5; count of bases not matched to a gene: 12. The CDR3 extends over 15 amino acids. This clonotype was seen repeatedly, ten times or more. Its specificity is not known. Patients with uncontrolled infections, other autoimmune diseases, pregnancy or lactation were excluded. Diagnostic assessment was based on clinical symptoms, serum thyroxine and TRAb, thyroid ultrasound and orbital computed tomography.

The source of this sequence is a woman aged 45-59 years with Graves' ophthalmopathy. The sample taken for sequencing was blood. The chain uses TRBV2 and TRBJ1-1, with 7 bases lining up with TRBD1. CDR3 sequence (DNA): TGTGCCAGCAGAGCGAGACAGGGAGGATGGACTGAAGCTTTCTTT. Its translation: CASRARQGGWTEAFF.